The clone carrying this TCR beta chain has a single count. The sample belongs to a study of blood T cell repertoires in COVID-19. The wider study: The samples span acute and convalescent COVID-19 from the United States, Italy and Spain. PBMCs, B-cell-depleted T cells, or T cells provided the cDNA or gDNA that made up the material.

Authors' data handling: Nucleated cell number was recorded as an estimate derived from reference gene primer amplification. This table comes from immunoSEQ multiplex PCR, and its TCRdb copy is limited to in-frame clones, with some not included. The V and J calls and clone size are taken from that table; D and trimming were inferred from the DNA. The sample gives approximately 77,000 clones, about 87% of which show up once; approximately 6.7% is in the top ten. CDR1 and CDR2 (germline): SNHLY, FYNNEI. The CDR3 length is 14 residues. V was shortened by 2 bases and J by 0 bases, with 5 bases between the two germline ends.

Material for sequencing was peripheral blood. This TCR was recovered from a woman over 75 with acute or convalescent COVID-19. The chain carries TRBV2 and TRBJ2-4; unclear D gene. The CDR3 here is CASSETRAKNIQYF. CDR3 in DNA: TGTGCCAGCAGTGAAACTCGAGCCAAAAACATTCAGTACTTC.